These 6 T cell receptor beta chains were sequenced from one sample in a study of T cells after yellow fever vaccination. In TCRdb, the 5' RACE reads were re-called with MiXCR into one record per CDR3 protein. The profile shows some 300,000 distinct CDR3 sequences, approximately 10% of them singletons. The material sequenced was CD4+ T cells sorted from PBMCs, taken 5 days after the yellow fever booster vaccination. These receptors were collected from a man aged 18 to 30 who received the YFV17D yellow fever vaccine.

J is TRBJ1-1 and V is TRBV12-3 or TRBV12-4; no reliable D call. Trimming stripped 7 bases from V and 1 base from J, with 10 bases between. The CDR3 extends over 13 amino acids. CDR3 DNA: TGTGCCAGCAACTCAGAAAAGAACACTGAAGCTTTCTTT. As protein: CASNSEKNTEAFF.

This clonotype was seen a few times. This chain connects TRBV6-5 to TRBJ1-2, with D tentatively TRBD1 (6 bases). Germline CDR1 and CDR2: MNHEY and SVGAGI. Trimming removed 0 bases from V and 3 bases from J, with 14 bases in between. The CDR3 is 16 residues long. CDR3: CASSYSGTRNHYGYTF. The DNA for the CDR3 is TGTGCCAGCAGTTACTCGGGGACACGGAACCACTATGGCTACACCTTC.

The CDR3 sequence: CASSQDGRYGYTF. The CDR3 region has the DNA TGTGCCAGCAGCCAAGATGGAAGATATGGCTACACCTTC. The chain combines TRBV4-2 with TRBJ1-2; no clear D gene. Germline-derived CDR1 and CDR2 are LGHNA and YNFKEQ. The CDR3 runs to 13 residues. The germline V and J ends were trimmed by 0 bases and 5 bases, with 7 bases remaining between them.

This clonotype occurred a few times. This chain links TRBV19 with TRBJ1-3; TRBD1 agrees at 9 bases. The germline gives CDR1 LNHDA, CDR2 SQIVND (reference sequence). The CDR3 is made up of 17 amino acids. With 8 bases clipped from V and 0 bases from J, the junction kept 11 bases outside the gene matches. Here the CDR3 reads CASSIATGGLSGNTIYF. The CDR3 DNA follows: TGTGCCAGTTCGATCGCGACAGGGGGGCTCTCTGGAAACACCATATATTTT.

The sample holds many counts of this clonotype. The V gene is TRBV2, the J gene TRBJ2-3; TRBD1 is a possible D gene (5 bases). The length of the CDR3 is 14 residues. CDR1 is SNHLY and CDR2 is FYNNEI in the germline V gene. Trimming cost V 5 bases and J 6 bases, with 15 bases left between them. CDR3 residues: CASSLGAPADTQYF. The CDR3, as DNA: TGTGCCAGCAGTCTTGGGGCGCCGGCGGATACGCAGTATTTT. Variable domain in full (rest from reference TRBV2 and TRBJ2-3): EPEVTQTPSHQVTQMGQEVILRCVPISNHLYFYWYRQILGQKVEFLVSFYNNEISEKSEIFDDQFSVERPDGSNFTLKIRSTKLEDSAMYFCASSLGAPADTQYFGPGTRLTVL.

This clonotype was seen a handful of times. The rearrangement uses TRBV29-1 and TRBJ2-7, with D unresolved. The CDR3 has 13 residues. Germline CDR1 and CDR2: SQVTM and ANQGSEA. With 0 bases removed from V and 9 bases from J, the gap between germline ends came to 15 bases. The CDR3 sequence is CSVEEASTLGQYF. CDR3 sequence (DNA): TGCAGCGTTGAAGAGGCCTCAACGTTAGGGCAGTACTTC.